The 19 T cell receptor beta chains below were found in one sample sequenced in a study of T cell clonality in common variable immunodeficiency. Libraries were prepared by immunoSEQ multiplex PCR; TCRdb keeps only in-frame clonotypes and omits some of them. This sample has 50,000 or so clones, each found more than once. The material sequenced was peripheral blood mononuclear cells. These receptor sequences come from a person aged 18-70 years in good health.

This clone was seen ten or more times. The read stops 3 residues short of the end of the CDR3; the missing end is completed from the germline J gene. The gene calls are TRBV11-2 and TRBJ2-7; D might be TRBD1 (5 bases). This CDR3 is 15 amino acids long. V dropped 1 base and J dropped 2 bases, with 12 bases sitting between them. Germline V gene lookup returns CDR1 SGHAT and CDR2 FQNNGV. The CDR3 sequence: CASSLVSRETYEQYF. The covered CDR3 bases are TGTGCCAGCAGCTTAGTCTCCAGGGAAACCTACGAG.

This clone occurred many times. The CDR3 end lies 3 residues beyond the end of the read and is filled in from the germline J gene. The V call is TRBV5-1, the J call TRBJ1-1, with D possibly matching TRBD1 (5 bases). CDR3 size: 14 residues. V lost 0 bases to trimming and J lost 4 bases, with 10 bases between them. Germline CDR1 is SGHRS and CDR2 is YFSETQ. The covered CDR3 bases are TGCGCCAGCAGCTTGGCCGGGGGGGTCACTGAA. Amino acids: CASSLAGGVTE. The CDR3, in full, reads CASSLAGGVTEAFF.

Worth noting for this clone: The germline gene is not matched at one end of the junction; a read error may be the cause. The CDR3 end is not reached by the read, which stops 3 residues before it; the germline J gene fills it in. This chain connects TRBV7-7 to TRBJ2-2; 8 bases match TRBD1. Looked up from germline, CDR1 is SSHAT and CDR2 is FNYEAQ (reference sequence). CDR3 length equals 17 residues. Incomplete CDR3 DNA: TGTGCTAGCAGCCCAGGCCCGACAGGGGATCACACCGGGGAG. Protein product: CASSPGPTGDHTGE. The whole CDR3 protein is CASSPGPTGDHTGELFF. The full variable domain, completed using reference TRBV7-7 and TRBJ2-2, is GAGVSQSPRYKVTKRGQDVTLRCDPISSHATLYWYQQALGQGPEFLTYFNYEAQPDKSGLPSDRFSAERPEGSISTLTIQRTEQRDSAMYRCASSPGPTGDHTGELFFGEGSRLTVL.

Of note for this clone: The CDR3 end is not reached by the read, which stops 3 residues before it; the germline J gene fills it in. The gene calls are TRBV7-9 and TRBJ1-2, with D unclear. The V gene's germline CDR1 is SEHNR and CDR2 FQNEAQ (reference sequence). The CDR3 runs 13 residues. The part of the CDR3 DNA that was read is TGTGCCAGCAGCCCCCGGACTTCATACGAC. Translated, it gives CASSPRTSYD. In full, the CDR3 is CASSPRTSYDYTF.

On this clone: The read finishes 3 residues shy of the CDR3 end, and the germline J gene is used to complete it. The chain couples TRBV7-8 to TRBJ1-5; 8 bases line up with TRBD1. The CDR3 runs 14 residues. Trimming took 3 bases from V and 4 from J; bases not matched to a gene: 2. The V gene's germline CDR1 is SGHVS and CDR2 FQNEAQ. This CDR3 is CASSLGQENQPQHF. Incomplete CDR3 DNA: TGTGCCAGCAGCTTGGGACAGGAGAATCAGCCC.

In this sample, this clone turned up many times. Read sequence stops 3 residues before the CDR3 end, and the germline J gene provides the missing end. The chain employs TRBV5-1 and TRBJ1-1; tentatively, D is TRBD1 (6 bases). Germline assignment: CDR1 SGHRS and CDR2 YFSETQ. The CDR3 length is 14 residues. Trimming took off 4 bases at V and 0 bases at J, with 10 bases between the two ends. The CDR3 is CASSVQGVNTEAFF. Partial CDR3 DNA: TGCGCCAGCAGCGTACAGGGTGTGAACACTGAA.

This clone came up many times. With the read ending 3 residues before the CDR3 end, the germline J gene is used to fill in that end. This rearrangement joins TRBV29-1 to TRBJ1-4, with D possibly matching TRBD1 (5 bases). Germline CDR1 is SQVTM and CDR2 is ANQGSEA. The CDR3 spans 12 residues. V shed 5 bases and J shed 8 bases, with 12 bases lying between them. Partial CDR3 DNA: TGCAGCGTTACTGACAGTCGCGAAAAA. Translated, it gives CSVTDSREK. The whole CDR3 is CSVTDSREKLFF.

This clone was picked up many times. Incomplete CDR3 DNA: TGTGCCTGGAGTCCTAGCGAGGCCTACGAG. Its translation: CAWSPSEAYE. The complete CDR3 protein is CAWSPSEAYEQYF. The chain couples TRBV30 to TRBJ2-7, with D perhaps matching TRBD2 (6 bases). The read comes to an end 3 residues before the CDR3 does, leaving the germline J gene to fill in the end. In germline, CDR1 is GTSNPN, CDR2 SVGIG (reference sequence). The V and J ends lost 2 bases and 2 bases respectively, with 10 bases between them. The CDR3 contains 13 residues. The whole variable domain, filled in from reference TRBV30 and TRBJ2-7, reads SQTIHQWPATLVQPVGSPLSLECTVEGTSNPNLYWYRQAAGRGLQLLFYSVGIGQISSEVPQNLSASRPQDRQFILSSKKLLLSDSGFYLCAWSPSEAYEQYFGPGTRLTVT.

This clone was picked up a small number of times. Incomplete CDR3 DNA: TGTGCCAGCTCCCGCACCCACGGACAGGGTGAA. Its protein product is CASSRTHGQGE. The complete CDR3 protein is CASSRTHGQGEAFF. J is TRBJ1-1 and V is TRBV18; 8 nucleotides match TRBD1. The CDR3 end lies 3 residues beyond the end of the read and is filled in from the germline J gene. Germline V lookup: CDR1 KGHSH, CDR2 LQKENI. V lost 6 bases, J lost 7 bases, and 10 bases stayed unmatched. The CDR3 consists of 14 residues.

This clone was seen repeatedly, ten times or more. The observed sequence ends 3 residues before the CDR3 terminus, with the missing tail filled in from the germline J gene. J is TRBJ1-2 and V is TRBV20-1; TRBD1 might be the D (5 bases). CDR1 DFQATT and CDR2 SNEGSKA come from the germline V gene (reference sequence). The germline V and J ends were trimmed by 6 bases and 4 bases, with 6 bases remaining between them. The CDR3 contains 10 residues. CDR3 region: CSAGPYGYTF. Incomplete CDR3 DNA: TGCAGTGCGGGGCCCTATGGC.

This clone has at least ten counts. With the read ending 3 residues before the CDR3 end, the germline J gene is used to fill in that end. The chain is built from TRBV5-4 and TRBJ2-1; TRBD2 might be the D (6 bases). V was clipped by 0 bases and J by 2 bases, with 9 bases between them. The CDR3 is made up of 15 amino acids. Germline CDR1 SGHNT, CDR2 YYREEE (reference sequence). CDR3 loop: CASSLEGTAYNEQFF. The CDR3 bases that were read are TGTGCCAGCAGCTTGGAAGGGACTGCCTACAATGAG.

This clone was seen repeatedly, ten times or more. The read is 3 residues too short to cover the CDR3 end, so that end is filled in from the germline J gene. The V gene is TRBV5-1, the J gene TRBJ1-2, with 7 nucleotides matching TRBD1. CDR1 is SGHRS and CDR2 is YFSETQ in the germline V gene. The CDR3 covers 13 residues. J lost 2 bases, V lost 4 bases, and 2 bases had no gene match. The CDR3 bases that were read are TGCGCCAGCAGCCCACAGGGGAACTATGGC. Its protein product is CASSPQGNYG. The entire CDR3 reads CASSPQGNYGYTF.

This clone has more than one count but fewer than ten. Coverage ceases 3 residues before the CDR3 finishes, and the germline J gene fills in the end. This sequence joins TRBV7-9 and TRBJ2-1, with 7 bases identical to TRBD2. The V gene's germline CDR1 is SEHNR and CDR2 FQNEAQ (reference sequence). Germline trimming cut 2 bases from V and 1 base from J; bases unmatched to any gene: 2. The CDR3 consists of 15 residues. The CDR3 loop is CASSLQRGSYNEQFF. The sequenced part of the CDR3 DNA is TGTGCCAGCAGCTTACAGCGGGGTTCCTACAATGAG. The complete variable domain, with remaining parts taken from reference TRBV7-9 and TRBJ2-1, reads DTGVSQNPRHKITKRGQNVTFRCDPISEHNRLYWYRQTLGQGPEFLTYFQNEAQLEKSRLLSDRFSAERPKGSFSTLEIQRTEQGDSAMYLCASSLQRGSYNEQFFGPGTRLTVL.

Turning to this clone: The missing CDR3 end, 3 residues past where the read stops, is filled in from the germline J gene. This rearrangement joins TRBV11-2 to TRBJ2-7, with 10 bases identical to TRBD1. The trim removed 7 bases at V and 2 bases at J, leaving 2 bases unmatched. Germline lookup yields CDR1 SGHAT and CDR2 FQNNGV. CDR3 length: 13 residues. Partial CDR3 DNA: TGTGCCAGCACCGGGACAGGGGCCTACGAG. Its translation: CASTGTGAYE. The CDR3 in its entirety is CASTGTGAYEQYF.

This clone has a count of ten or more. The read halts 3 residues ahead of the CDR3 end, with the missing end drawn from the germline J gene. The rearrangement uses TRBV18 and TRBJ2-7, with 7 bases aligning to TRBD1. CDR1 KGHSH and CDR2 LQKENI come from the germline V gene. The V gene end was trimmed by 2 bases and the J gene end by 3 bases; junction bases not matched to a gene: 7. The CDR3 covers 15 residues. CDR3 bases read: TGTGCCAGCTCACCAAGGGACAGCTTCAACTACGAG. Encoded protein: CASSPRDSFNYE. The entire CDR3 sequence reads CASSPRDSFNYEQYF.

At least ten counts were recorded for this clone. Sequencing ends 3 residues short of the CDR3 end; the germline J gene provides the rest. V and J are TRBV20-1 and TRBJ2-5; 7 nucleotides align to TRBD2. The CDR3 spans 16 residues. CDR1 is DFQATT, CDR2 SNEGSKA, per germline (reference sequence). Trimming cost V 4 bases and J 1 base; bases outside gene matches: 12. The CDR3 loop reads CSATSSGLIFQETQYF. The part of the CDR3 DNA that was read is TGCAGTGCTACCTCTAGCGGCCTTATCTTCCAAGAGACC.

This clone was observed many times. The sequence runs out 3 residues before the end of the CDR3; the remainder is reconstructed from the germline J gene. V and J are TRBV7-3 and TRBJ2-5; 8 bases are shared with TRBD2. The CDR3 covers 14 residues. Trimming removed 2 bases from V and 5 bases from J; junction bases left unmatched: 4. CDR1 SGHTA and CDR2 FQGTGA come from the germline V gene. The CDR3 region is CASSLSSGSETQYF. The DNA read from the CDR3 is TGTGCCAGCAGCTTATCCAGCGGGAGTGAGACC.

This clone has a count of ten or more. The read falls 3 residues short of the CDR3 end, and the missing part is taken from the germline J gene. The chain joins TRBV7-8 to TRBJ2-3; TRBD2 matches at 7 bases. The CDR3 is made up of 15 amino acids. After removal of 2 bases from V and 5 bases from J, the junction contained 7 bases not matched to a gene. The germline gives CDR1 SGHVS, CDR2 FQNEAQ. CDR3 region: CASSLRRERGDTQYF. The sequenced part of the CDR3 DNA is TGTGCCAGCAGCTTACGGCGGGAGCGAGGAGATACG.

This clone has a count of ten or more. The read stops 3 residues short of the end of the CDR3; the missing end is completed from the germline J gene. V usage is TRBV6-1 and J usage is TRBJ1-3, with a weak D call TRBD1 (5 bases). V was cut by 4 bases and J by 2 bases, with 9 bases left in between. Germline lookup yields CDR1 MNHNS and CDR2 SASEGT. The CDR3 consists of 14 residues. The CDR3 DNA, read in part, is TGTGCCAGCAGTGTTCCGACAGCTGGAAACACC. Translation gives CASSVPTAGNT. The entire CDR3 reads CASSVPTAGNTIYF.